The 8 T cell receptor beta chains below all came from one sample that was sequenced in a study of molecular identifiers for immune sequencing clone quantification. TCRdb passed the PCR reads through MiXCR, listing each CDR3 protein once. The table records about 640,000 distinct CDR3 sequences, 15% to 20% of them present only once. Input material: naive CD8+ T cells from blood, with Jurkat cell RNA spiked in. Subset given: FACS-sorted CD8+CD4-CCR7+CD45RA+ naive T cells. The receptors here all came from a human donor in good health. Some libraries in this study had Jurkat cell RNA spiked in.

This clonotype was picked up many times. This chain joins TRBV20-1 and TRBJ1-3; D call uncertain. Trimming took off 3 bases at V and 1 base at J, with 10 bases between the two ends. Germline V gives CDR1 DFQATT, CDR2 SNEGSKA (reference sequence). CDR3 length: 14 residues. CDR3 DNA: TGCAGTGCTAGTCACAGACATTCTGGAAACACCATATATTTT. Translating it yields CSASHRHSGNTIYF.

Comments on this clonotype: Possible read error: a much larger clone is one base away. The DNA for the CDR3 is TGTGCCAGCGGCCTGGGTTGGGGCCTCCAAGAGACCCAGTACTTC. It translates to CASGLGWGLQETQYF. The gene calls are TRBV14 and TRBJ2-5, with a possible D match to TRBD1 (5 bases). This CDR3 spans 15 amino acids. CDR1 and CDR2 (germline): SGHDN, FVKESK. V gave up 8 bases and J gave up 1 base, with 17 bases separating them. The full variable domain, with the rest looked up from reference TRBV14 and TRBJ2-5, is EAGVTQFPSHSVIEKGQTVTLRCDPISGHDNLYWYRRVMGKEIKFLLHFVKESKQDESGMPNNRFLAERTGGTYSTLKVQPAELEDSGVYFCASGLGWGLQETQYFGPGTRLLVL.

In this sample, this clonotype turned up a few times. The chain links TRBV2 to TRBJ2-7; TRBD1 or TRBD2 may be the D gene (5 bases each). Germline loops: CDR1 SNHLY, CDR2 FYNNEI. V gave up 5 bases and J gave up 2 bases, with 13 bases separating them. There are 14 residues in the CDR3. CDR3 in amino acids: CASSPGTITYEQYF. The CDR3 bases are TGTGCCAGCAGTCCCGGGACGATTACCTACGAGCAGTACTTC.

V and J are TRBV24-1 and TRBJ1-2, with TRBD1 as a possible D gene (5 bases). Germline-derived CDR1 and CDR2 are KGHDR and SFDVKD. The CDR3 has 14 residues. The V gene lost 9 bases and the J gene lost 6 bases, with 19 bases spanning the gap. For the CDR3, the DNA is TGTGCCACCCCTCCCTGGGGCAGGGCCCATGGCTACACCTTC. As protein: CATPPWGRAHGYTF.

The chain links TRBV7-9 to TRBJ2-7; D gene unclear. This CDR3 has 16 residues. V was shortened by 5 bases and J by 0 bases, with 17 bases between the two germline ends. Looked up from germline, CDR1 is SEHNR and CDR2 is FQNEAQ (reference sequence). In DNA form, the CDR3 reads TGTGCCAGCAGCCCTTTCGGCATAGAAAGCTCCTACGAGCAGTACTTC. Residues: CASSPFGIESSYEQYF.

J is TRBJ1-1 and V is TRBV28, with TRBD1 matching over 8 bases. J gave up 4 bases and V 3 bases, and 10 bases lay outside the gene matches. Germline V CDR1 and CDR2: MDHEN, SYDVKM. The CDR3 totals 16 residues. CDR3 sequence reads: CASSLYPLTGATEAFF. The CDR3 coding sequence is TGTGCCAGCAGTTTGTACCCGTTGACAGGGGCCACTGAAGCTTTCTTT.

Many counts were recorded for this clonotype. The chain is built from TRBV12-3 or TRBV12-4 and TRBJ2-3; D gene unclear. CDR3 length: 16 residues. The V and J ends lost 2 bases and 2 bases respectively, with 14 bases between them. As DNA, the CDR3 is TGTGCCAGCAGTTTACGGTCGGCAGGTTACACAGATACGCAGTATTTT. Protein sequence: CASSLRSAGYTDTQYF.

This clonotype has a count of ten or more. The chain uses TRBV11-2 and TRBJ2-1, with 11 bases lining up with TRBD2. The ends lost 5 bases at V and 8 bases at J; junction bases unmatched: 20. Per germline, CDR1 SGHAT and CDR2 FQNNGV. The CDR3 totals 19 residues. The CDR3 DNA follows: TGTGCCAGCAGCCCCTTCGGATCTAGCGGGGGGACCCCCCGTGATGAGCAGTTCTTC. Translation gives CASSPFGSSGGTPRDEQFF.